These 21 T cell receptor beta chains came from one sample sequenced in a study of a mutant IDH1 vaccine in newly diagnosed glioma. These receptors' antigens are unknown. Time point specified: week 35, safety follow-up. What each vaccine dose contained was 300 ug of mutant IDH1 20-mer peptide, accompanied by topical imiquimod. Assay used: immunoSEQ multiplex PCR; TCRdb lists only in-frame clones, some missing. The top ten clones hold 5.5% to 8.5% of a sample with roughly 51,000 clones, 65% to 85% of them seen once. Sample: PBMCs, taken from a glioma patient whose treatment included an IDH1 peptide vaccine. These receptors were obtained from a middle-aged man with glioma.

This chain connects TRBV5-6 to TRBJ1-2, with D possibly being TRBD1 (6 bases). Trimming removed 3 bases from V and 4 bases from J, with 13 bases in between. The CDR3 loop spans 14 amino acids. Germline assignment: CDR1 SGHDT and CDR2 YYEEEE. The CDR3 sequence: CASSSEMDSYGYTF. The DNA of the CDR3 is TGTGCCAGCAGCTCAGAAATGGACAGCTATGGCTACACCTTC.

A single count supports this clone. The chain has TRBV19 and TRBJ2-3; the D is unclear. This CDR3 region has 14 residues. V was cut by 3 bases and J by 2 bases, with 9 bases left in between. Germline CDR1 reads LNHDA; CDR2 reads SQIVND (reference sequence). The chain's CDR3 is CASSMIGSTDTQYF. The CDR3 nucleotides read TGTGCCAGTAGTATGATCGGGTCCACAGATACGCAGTATTTT.

This rearrangement joins TRBV18 to TRBJ1-2; D not resolved. The CDR3 loop spans 15 amino acids. V was clipped by 0 bases and J by 0 bases, with 8 bases between them. Germline V gene lookup returns CDR1 KGHSH and CDR2 LQKENI. CDR3: CASSPPSLANYGYTF. As DNA, the CDR3 is TGTGCCAGCTCACCACCCAGCTTAGCTAACTATGGCTACACCTTC. The whole variable domain, filled in from reference TRBV18 and TRBJ1-2, reads NAGVMQNPRHLVRRRGQEARLRCSPMKGHSHVYWYRQLPEEGLKFMVYLQKENIIDESGMPKERFSAEFPKEGPSILRIQQVVRGDSAAYFCASSPPSLANYGYTFGSGTRLTVV.

This chain joins TRBV4-1 and TRBJ2-1; possible D gene TRBD1, 5 bases. CDR1 and CDR2 from the germline V gene are MGHRA and YSYEKL. V shed 2 bases and J shed 9 bases, with 17 bases lying between them. The CDR3 is 15 residues long. The CDR3 region has the DNA TGCGCCAGCAGCCAACCTGGGCAGGGCCCGAGTGAGCAGTTCTTC. Protein sequence: CASSQPGQGPSEQFF.

The chain uses TRBV7-2 and TRBJ2-1; possibly TRBD2 for D (6 bases). Germline-derived CDR1 and CDR2 are SGHTA and FQGNSA. Trimming cost V 5 bases and J 6 bases, with 17 bases left between them. This CDR3 is built from 15 residues. DNA for the CDR3: TGTGCCAGCAGCCCCCATTTCGGGGACTTCAATGAGCAGTTCTTC. It encodes CASSPHFGDFNEQFF.

CDR3 sequence reads: CASSPDRTRAEVSYNEQFF. In DNA form, the CDR3 reads TGCGCCAGCAGCCCTGACCGTACTCGAGCGGAGGTCTCCTACAATGAGCAGTTCTTC. This sequence joins TRBV4-1 and TRBJ2-1, with a tentative D call TRBD2 (5 bases). Germline CDR1 is MGHRA and CDR2 is YSYEKL. Trimming pared 4 bases from V and 0 bases from J, leaving 22 bases between. The CDR3 covers 19 residues.

The J gene is TRBJ1-5, the V gene TRBV2, with TRBD1 identical over 7 bases. V lost 5 bases to trimming and J lost 3 bases; unmatched junction nucleotides: 10. CDR3 size: 16 residues. Germline loops: CDR1 SNHLY, CDR2 FYNNEI. The CDR3 nucleotides are TGTGCCAGCAGTCCCCAGGGACAGAAAAACAATCAGCCCCAGCATTTT. This gives the protein CASSPQGQKNNQPQHF.

This sequence joins TRBV10-3 and TRBJ2-7, with TRBD1 identical over 9 bases. Trimming took 0 bases from V and 5 from J; bases not matched to a gene: 14. Germline loops: CDR1 ENHRY, CDR2 SYGVKD. The CDR3 has 18 residues. DNA of the CDR3: TGTGCCATCAGTGAGTCGGCGCGGATCTCGGGACAGGGTAACGAGCAGTACTTC. Protein product: CAISESARISGQGNEQYF.

The gene calls are TRBV29-1 and TRBJ2-1; D possibly corresponds to TRBD1 (6 bases). This CDR3 region has 15 residues. Trimming removed 6 bases at V and 4 bases at J, with 19 bases between. The germline CDR1 and CDR2 sequences are SQVTM and ANQGSEA. The CDR3 region is CSVPTGSSGYNEQFF. The CDR3 coding sequence is TGCAGCGTGCCAACAGGGTCATCTGGGTACAATGAGCAGTTCTTC.

The rearrangement uses TRBV18 and TRBJ1-5; a possible D gene is TRBD1 (5 bases). Trimming took off 2 bases at V and 6 bases at J, with 14 bases between the two ends. The CDR3 has 15 amino acids. Germline V gene sequence: CDR1 KGHSH, CDR2 LQKENI. The CDR3 sequence: CASSPGPGRVQPQHF. CDR3 DNA sequence: TGTGCCAGCTCACCAGGGCCAGGGAGGGTTCAGCCCCAGCATTTT.

The V call is TRBV6-5, the J call TRBJ1-2; tentatively, D is TRBD1 (6 bases). The V end lost 0 bases, the J end lost 2 bases, and 7 bases lay between the germline ends. Germline CDR1 is MNHEY and CDR2 is SVGAGI. CDR3 size: 14 residues. CDR3 sequence (DNA): TGTGCCAGCAGTTACTCGGGGGGCAACTATGGCTACACCTTC. It encodes CASSYSGGNYGYTF.

The chain employs TRBV27 and TRBJ1-1; D is possibly TRBD1 (5 bases). Trimming left V 3 bases short and J 4 bases short, with 27 bases between. Germline V gene sequence: CDR1 MNHEY, CDR2 SMNVEV (reference sequence). This CDR3 has 19 residues. The DNA for the CDR3 is TGTGCCAGCAGTTTTCCCCCCCGAGGGGCGCCGGCTTTGGGCACTGAAGCTTTCTTT. Translating it yields CASSFPPRGAPALGTEAFF.

The V call is TRBV19, the J call TRBJ1-6; 9 positions match TRBD1. The germline gives CDR1 LNHDA, CDR2 SQIVND (reference sequence). Trimming took 5 bases from V and 9 from J; bases not matched to a gene: 5. CDR3 length: 14 residues. The CDR3 DNA sequence: TGTGCCAGTAGTCCCTGGGACAGGGCTTCACCCCTCCACTTT. It is translated as CASSPWDRASPLHF.

V and J are TRBV4-2 and TRBJ2-3; D is possibly TRBD2 (7 bases). CDR3 size: 17 residues. The V gene lost 1 base and the J gene lost 5 bases, with 19 bases spanning the gap. Germline assignment: CDR1 LGHNA and CDR2 YNFKEQ. This chain's CDR3 is CASSQGSGGNLGDTQYF. The CDR3, as DNA: TGTGCCAGCAGCCAAGGTTCGGGGGGCAATTTGGGAGATACGCAGTATTTT.

This rearrangement joins TRBV9 to TRBJ1-2; tentatively, D is TRBD1 (5 bases). The germline V gene has CDR1 SGDLS and CDR2 YYNGEE. CDR3 size: 14 residues. Deletions cut 6 bases from V and 5 bases from J, with 17 bases between. The CDR3 loop reads CASTQGGGDYGYTF. DNA of the CDR3: TGTGCCAGCACCCAGGGAGGCGGCGATTATGGCTACACCTTC.

The chain is built from TRBV2 and TRBJ1-4; tentative D call: TRBD1 (6 bases). There are 15 residues in the CDR3. The V end lost 3 bases, the J end lost 7 bases, and 15 bases lay between the germline ends. Per germline, CDR1 SNHLY and CDR2 FYNNEI. The CDR3 nucleotides are TGTGCCAGCAGTGACCAAGGGGGGGGATCTGAAAAACTGTTTTTT. This gives the protein CASSDQGGGSEKLFF.

V usage is TRBV5-1 and J usage is TRBJ2-3, with D possibly matching TRBD1 (5 bases). V lost 3 bases to trimming and J lost 4 bases, with 15 bases between them. CDR3 length: 15 residues. Per germline, CDR1 SGHRS and CDR2 YFSETQ. The CDR3, as DNA: TGCGCCAGCAGCTCCCGGCAGGGCCTCTCAGATACGCAGTATTTT. It encodes CASSSRQGLSDTQYF.

The V gene is TRBV5-1, the J gene TRBJ1-2; the D is unclear. Per germline, CDR1 SGHRS and CDR2 YFSETQ. The CDR3 is 14 residues long. V was shortened by 4 bases and J by 0 bases, with 10 bases between the two germline ends. The CDR3, as DNA: TGCGCCAGCAGCCCGGACGGGTCTAACTATGGCTACACCTTC. Translated, it gives CASSPDGSNYGYTF.

The chain uses TRBV6-5 and TRBJ2-3; possible D gene TRBD2, 5 bases. The CDR3 runs 15 residues. Germline V CDR1 and CDR2: MNHEY, SVGAGI. V lost 6 bases to trimming and J lost 3 bases, with 16 bases between them. The chain's CDR3 is CASSSWSGSTDTQYF. The DNA of the CDR3 is TGTGCCAGCAGCTCGTGGAGCGGATCAACAGATACGCAGTATTTT.

This chain uses TRBV5-4 with TRBJ1-1, with D uncertain. The CDR3 has 14 residues. V was trimmed by 2 bases and J by 0 bases, leaving 8 bases between them. The germline gives CDR1 SGHNT, CDR2 YYREEE (reference sequence). CDR3 in amino acids: CASSFANMNTEAFF. Written as DNA, the CDR3 is TGTGCCAGCAGCTTCGCGAACATGAACACTGAAGCTTTCTTT.

V usage is TRBV7-9 and J usage is TRBJ2-7; D is perhaps TRBD2 (6 bases). Germline CDR1 SEHNR, CDR2 FQNEAQ (reference sequence). This CDR3 is 12 amino acids long. Deletions cut 4 bases from V and 7 bases from J, with 11 bases between. The CDR3 region is CASSSTSGEQYF. In DNA form, the CDR3 reads TGTGCCAGCAGCTCGACTAGTGGGGAGCAGTACTTC.